This T cell receptor beta chain comes out of a study of T cell clusters in autoimmune cytopenias. TRB was amplified from about 270 ng of peripheral blood genomic DNA per sample. TRB was amplified by touch-down multiplex PCR, primer pools A and B combined. Reanalyzing the multiplex PCR reads, TCRdb keeps one entry per CDR3 protein, without DNA. The sample's table shows 12,000 or so distinct CDR3 sequences. The CDR3 is 16 residues long. The germline CDR1 and CDR2 sequences are SGHRS and YFSETQ. The chain joins TRBV5-1 to TRBJ2-1; TCRdb gives TRBD2 as the D gene, but with no DNA this cannot be confirmed. The sequenced material came from peripheral blood. The source of this sequence is a human donor with an autoimmune cytopenia or autoimmune hepatitis (not recorded which). CDR3 protein: CASSFSTSGRASEQFF.